This T cell receptor beta chain was observed in a study of regulatory T cells in long-lasting Graves disease. Study as a whole: To qualify as persistent, Graves' disease required over 5 years of antithyroid drugs with positive TSH receptor antibodies.

Arm-PCR of CDR3 regions with iRepertoire HTBI primers generated TCR beta libraries. TCRdb processed the multiplex PCR reads anew with MiXCR; each CDR3 protein has one entry. The top ten clones hold 14% of a sample with 350,000 to 450,000 distinct CDR3 sequences, around 20% of them seen once. In this sample, this clonotype turned up many times. Time point specified: persistent/refractory GD, antithyroid drugs over 5 years with positive TRAb. The TCR library was prepared using RNA isolated from PBMCs. This CDR3 is 13 amino acids long. V lost 0 bases, J lost 4 bases, and 6 bases lay in between. Per germline, CDR1 LGHDT and CDR2 YNNKEL (reference sequence).

The receptor was derived from a female donor with Graves disease. V gene TRBV3-1 combines with J gene TRBJ2-5; no definite D call. Specimen: peripheral blood mononuclear cells (PBMCs), collected when the disease was refractory, from a patient treated with antithyroid drugs. CDR3 nucleotide sequence: TGTGCCAGCAGCCAAGATCATTCAGAGACCCAGTACTTC. Protein product: CASSQDHSETQYF.